The clone carrying this TCR beta chain was found many times. The antigen is unknown. Original data processing: Sample-level TCR yields exhibited a median of about 96,000, with a range of 23,224 to 690,600. TCRdb reprocessed the RACE reads via MiXCR and lists one record per CDR3 protein. What appears here as the V and J calls and clone size reflects TCRdb's work, not the paper's. This table holds about 350,000 distinct CDR3 sequences, roughly 6% found once. The sample's time point: patch test 2, 6 weeks after DPC sensitization. Treatment: therapeutic diphenylcyclopropenone sensitization with weekly scalp DPC. This record comes from a study of human T cells and chemical hapten exposure. Study at large: There were weekly diphenylcyclopropenone doses to the scalp for patients throughout the roughly 23-week study.

The study's findings and limits: Counts of TCRs expanded at PT1 correlated positively with patch test score. Healthy people's immune response may differ from that of the donors, who had alopecia.

The CDR3 totals 15 residues. Trimming removed 0 bases from V and 7 bases from J; junction bases left unmatched: 3. The TCR was taken from a woman under 30 with alopecia areata. Some clones in this sample may be carry-over from other donors' samples. The sequences come from whole blood, collected in connection with sensitization to the hapten diphenylcyclopropenone (DPC). The chain couples TRBV12-3 or TRBV12-4 to TRBJ1-2, with 12 bases lining up with TRBD1. This CDR3 reads CASSLAGTGGRGYTF. Written as DNA, the CDR3 is TGTGCCAGCAGTTTAGCGGGGACAGGGGGCCGTGGCTACACCTTC.